This T cell receptor (beta chain) is from a study of T cells after posttransplantation cyclophosphamide. This clone was counted many times. Its antigen is unknown. Trimming took off 4 bases at V and 2 bases at J, with 10 bases between the two ends. This CDR3 region has 14 residues. Per the germline V gene, CDR1 is SGHVS and CDR2 is FQNEAQ. Whole-study results and caveats: Recipient CMV seropositivity and CMV reactivation strongly tracked TRB clonality. Donor CD8+ memory clones often dominated recipient blood repertoires at later times.

Produced via immunoSEQ multiplex PCR; TCRdb's table is partial and in-frame only. The sample holds 35,000 to 40,000 clones, and no clone turns up only once. Sequencing was performed on PBMCs. This TCR derives from a man aged 25 to 45 in good health and a related stem cell transplant donor. This chain joins TRBV7-8 and TRBJ2-3; possibly TRBD2 for D (5 bases). The CDR3 is CASSSRTHTDTQYF. The CDR3 DNA is TGTGCCAGCAGCTCAAGGACTCACACAGATACGCAGTATTTT.